These 15 T cell receptor beta chains share one sample of origin, sequenced in a study of T cells in Graves' hyperthyroidism and ophthalmopathy. There were TCR beta CDR3 regions amplified from RNA transcripts. HTBI primers were employed in a first-round RT-PCR of the TCR CDR3. Each CDR3 protein is one row after TCRdb ran MiXCR on the multiplex PCR reads. The top ten hold 7% to 10% of the sample, which has hundreds of thousands of distinct CDR3 sequences, about two fifths seen once. Sequencing input: blood. These receptors came from a man younger than 30 with Graves' hyperthyroidism.

This clonotype turned up a few times. The V call is TRBV20-1, the J call TRBJ2-7, with 14 bases that match TRBD2. The V gene's germline CDR1 is DFQATT and CDR2 SNEGSKA (reference sequence). The V gene end was trimmed by 5 bases and the J gene end by 2 bases; junction bases not matched to a gene: 8. The CDR3 runs 16 residues. Here the CDR3 reads CSAGQGLAGVPYEQYF. DNA of the CDR3: TGCAGTGCTGGACAGGGACTAGCGGGAGTTCCCTACGAGCAGTACTTC.

This clonotype was recorded at least ten times. J is TRBJ1-1 and V is TRBV6-5; no reliable D call. V lost 5 bases to trimming and J lost 7 bases, with 14 bases between them. Germline assignment: CDR1 MNHEY and CDR2 SVGAGI. The CDR3 is 13 amino acids. For the CDR3, the DNA is TGTGCCAGCAGTGAATCTGAGGCCAATGAAGCTTTCTTT. It codes for CASSESEANEAFF.

This rearrangement joins TRBV7-2 to TRBJ2-7, with TRBD2 identical over 8 bases. J lost 3 bases, V lost 2 bases, and 9 bases had no gene match. Germline V gene data show CDR1 as SGHTA and CDR2 as FQGNSA. The CDR3 is 16 amino acids. The CDR3 sequence: CASSLPGTSGYYEQYF. CDR3 nucleotides: TGTGCCAGCAGCTTACCTGGAACTAGCGGATACTACGAGCAGTACTTC.

There are a few counts of this clonotype. The rearrangement joins TRBV4-3 to TRBJ1-5; no clear D gene. Germline V gene sequence: CDR1 LGHNA, CDR2 YSLEER. V was pared by 1 base and J by 0 bases, with 7 bases between. The CDR3 contains 15 residues. The CDR3 sequence: CASSQGVLSNQPQHF. CDR3 sequence (DNA): TGCGCCAGCAGCCAAGGGGTACTTAGCAATCAGCCCCAGCATTTT.

J is TRBJ1-3 and V is TRBV20-1; possibly TRBD1 for D (5 bases). CDR3 size: 12 residues. Trimming took off 0 bases at V and 7 bases at J, with 7 bases between the two ends. Germline V gene lookup returns CDR1 DFQATT and CDR2 SNEGSKA (reference sequence). The CDR3 nucleotides read TGCAGTGCTAGAGAAGGGGTGAACACCATATATTTT. It yields the protein CSAREGVNTIYF.

This chain joins TRBV2 and TRBJ2-7, with D possibly being TRBD1 (5 bases). The CDR3 is made up of 12 amino acids. Trimming removed 6 bases at V and 6 bases at J, with 12 bases between. Germline values: CDR1 SNHLY, CDR2 FYNNEI. The CDR3 DNA follows: TGTGCCAGCAGCTGGGGCCCCCTCGAGCAGTACTTC. It specifies CASSWGPLEQYF.

This clonotype showed up many times. The CDR3 sequence is CASSPPRAANTEAFF. DNA of the CDR3: TGTGCCAGCAGCCCCCCCAGGGCAGCGAACACTGAAGCTTTCTTT. The V and J genes are TRBV7-9 and TRBJ1-1; the D gene is possibly TRBD1 (5 bases). This CDR3 has 15 amino acids. Between the trimmed V and J ends, which lost 5 bases and 1 base, there was a span of 14 bases. Germline V gene lookup returns CDR1 SEHNR and CDR2 FQNEAQ (reference sequence).

The chain couples TRBV12-3 or TRBV12-4 to TRBJ1-2, with D maybe TRBD1 (5 bases). The CDR3 spans 14 residues. V lost 7 bases and J lost 4, with 16 bases in between. CDR3 residues: CASIPGGSGYGYTF. The CDR3 DNA reads TGTGCCAGCATTCCGGGGGGGTCTGGCTATGGCTACACCTTC.

The chain joins TRBV7-2 to TRBJ1-1, with 9 bases aligning to TRBD1. The CDR3 extends over 13 amino acids. J gave up 10 bases and V 5 bases, and 8 bases lay outside the gene matches. From germline, CDR1 is SGHTA and CDR2 FQGNSA. The CDR3 sequence: CASSPTGTGRAFF. CDR3 in DNA: TGTGCCAGCAGCCCAACCGGGACAGGGCGAGCTTTCTTT. The variable domain in full, completed from reference TRBV7-2 and TRBJ1-1, reads GAGVSQSPSNKVTEKGKDVELRCDPISGHTALYWYRQSLGQGLEFLIYFQGNSAPDKSGLPSDRFSAERTGGSVSTLTIQRTQQEDSAVYLCASSPTGTGRAFFGQGTRLTVV.

This clonotype has a count of ten or more. The chain has TRBV15 and TRBJ2-2; no clear D. This CDR3 contains 12 residues. The V gene's germline CDR1 is LNHNV and CDR2 YYDKDF (reference sequence). Trimming left V 1 base short and J 7 bases short, with 4 bases between. CDR3 residues: CATSRANGELFF. CDR3 in DNA: TGTGCCACCAGCAGAGCGAACGGGGAGCTGTTTTTT.

The V and J genes are TRBV7-9 and TRBJ2-7; 12 bases map to TRBD2. With V trimmed by 5 bases and J by 3 bases, 5 bases remained unmatched. Germline assignment: CDR1 SEHNR and CDR2 FQNEAQ (reference sequence). This CDR3 region has 15 residues. CDR3 sequence: CASSPTSGGLYEQYF. The CDR3 region has the DNA TGTGCCAGCAGCCCAACTAGCGGGGGGCTCTACGAGCAGTACTTC.

V gene TRBV24-1 combines with J gene TRBJ2-5; maybe TRBD1 (6 bases). V lost 9 bases to trimming and J lost 1 base, with 11 bases between them. Germline lookup yields CDR1 KGHDR and CDR2 SFDVKD. There are 13 residues in the CDR3. CDR3 region: CATSPDSQETQYF. In DNA form, the CDR3 reads TGTGCCACCTCCCCGGACAGCCAAGAGACCCAGTACTTC.

This clonotype was counted ten times or more. This chain joins TRBV7-4 and TRBJ1-4; possibly TRBD1 for D (6 bases). The CDR3 consists of 16 residues. Trimming left V 5 bases short and J 0 bases short, with 13 bases between. Germline V gene sequence: CDR1 SGHVT, CDR2 SQSDAQ. The CDR3 nucleotides are TGTGCCAGCAGCGGTGACAGGCGACCAACTAATGAAAAACTGTTTTTT. Translated, it gives CASSGDRRPTNEKLFF.

Details on this clonotype: With a much larger clone just one base away, this may be a read error. CDR3 loop: CATSYGGWTQYF. CDR3 DNA sequence: TGTGCCACCAGTTACGGGGGATGGACCCAGTACTTC. The chain has TRBV24-1 and TRBJ2-5, with D tentatively TRBD2 (6 bases). The CDR3 totals 12 residues. Deletions cut 6 bases from V and 7 bases from J, with 11 bases between. CDR1 is KGHDR, CDR2 SFDVKD, per germline.

This rearrangement joins TRBV19 to TRBJ2-7; 9 bases are a match to TRBD1. This CDR3 has 13 amino acids. After removal of 5 bases from V and 6 bases from J, the junction contained 5 bases not matched to a gene. CDR1 and CDR2 from the germline V gene are LNHDA and SQIVND (reference sequence). CDR3 region: CASSADRGSEQYF. For the CDR3, the DNA is TGTGCCAGTAGTGCGGACAGGGGATCCGAGCAGTACTTC. The entire variable domain, with the rest obtained from reference TRBV19 and TRBJ2-7, is as follows: DGGITQSPKYLFRKEGQNVTLSCEQNLNHDAMYWYRQDPGQGLRLIYYSQIVNDFQKGDIAEGYSVSREKKESFPLTVTSAQKNPTAFYLCASSADRGSEQYFGPGTRLTVT.